This entry features one T cell receptor (beta chain) sequence. The data originate from a study of cytomegalovirus exposure and HLA in healthy donors. At collection, donors were nominally healthy, but unrecorded immune exposures were probable. There are 17 residues in the CDR3. Per the germline V gene, CDR1 is SGHDT and CDR2 is YYEEEE. V lost 4 bases, J lost 3 bases, and 7 bases stayed unmatched. PCR amplification relied on 60 Vbeta primers (plus 13 Jbeta primers). Only in-frame clones appear in the TCRdb table, and some are missing; sequencing was by immunoSEQ multiplex PCR. The sample records under 85,000 clones, approximately 72% being singletons.

This chain connects TRBV5-6 to TRBJ2-6, with TRBD1 matching 10 bases. The sequenced sample consisted of PBMCs. This TCR derives from a woman aged 25 to 45 in good health and CMV-seronegative. As DNA, the CDR3 is TGTGCCAGCAGCACCCGGGACAGGGGACGTGGGGCCAACGTCCTGACTTTC. This codes for CASSTRDRGRGANVLTF.